This TCR beta chain was profiled in a study of blood T cell repertoires in COVID-19 (dated by TCRdb to between 2020 and 2021). In the study overall: Samples covering the acute and convalescent phases of COVID-19 were provided by collaborators in the United States, Italy and Spain. A de-identified subject ID, COVID-19 status, age in years and sex were almost always included in the sample metadata. The material from the prospective study consisted of cDNA or gDNA derived from T cells, B-cell-depleted T cells, or PBMCs. The dataset comprised deeply sampled blood TCRbeta repertoires from subjects exposed to, actively infected with, or recovered from COVID-19. The samples were drawn from two sources: the first 160 participants of the ongoing ImmuneRACE study, and over 950 subjects contributed by 6 global collaborators. A freely available public database, intended as a resource for researchers studying the immune response to SARS-CoV-2, is where the repertoires were released. HLA class I and class II types, where available, came from metadata supplied by the sample provider rather than from assay-based typing. The paper's findings and limits, for the study overall: The amount of clinical and demographic metadata varied by source and participant and was provided uncurated.

The CDR3 numbers 15 residues from cysteine through phenylalanine. Only CDR3 DNA remains: 45 bases, in frame from the first base. As encoded in the germline V gene (reference sequence), CDR1 is LNHDA while CDR2 is SQIVND. Trimming accounts for 8 bases at V and 0 bases at J, while the number of junction bases matched to no gene is 6. Whole blood was collected in K2EDTA tubes by collaborating institutions according to the institutions' own protocols. For TCRbeta analysis, collaborators shipped samples as frozen whole blood, isolated PBMCs, or DNA extracted from either of those sample types. The immunoSEQ Assay, a bias-controlled multiplex PCR, was used to amplify TCRbeta CDR3 regions from genomic DNA. Per the original workflow: The number of nucleated cells in each sample was estimated by amplification of reference gene primers within the assay. Sequence reads were collapsed and filtered to measure the absolute abundance of every unique TCRbeta CDR3 rearrangement. Productive Simpson clonality was computed per sample as the square root of Simpson's diversity index over productive rearrangements. Here the immuneACCESS table is served through TCRdb, limited to in-frame sequences with V and J called. Missing clones are a known gap in these copies; in checked studies unresolved V genes cover under half, and the rest lacks a known reason. That table is the source of V, J and clone size, and D and trimming were worked out from the DNA. This sample holds hundreds of thousands of clones; 83% were observed only once. The ten largest clones represent under 3% of the sample.

With respect to this clone: Its antigen is unknown. Per-nucleotide qualities are absent, and no much larger clonotype sits a single base away.

Input material: peripheral blood. The rearranged segments are TRBV19 and TRBJ2-3, with 9 bases in between that match TRBD2. The clonotype was recovered from a woman in her seventies with active or convalescent COVID-19. The CDR3 amino acid sequence is: CASGSGSRSTDTQYF. The nucleotides are TGTGCCAGTGGTAGCGGGAGTAGGAGCACAGATACGCAGTATTTT.